The clone carrying this TCR beta chain was seen repeatedly, ten times or more. The record originates from a study of CD8+CD57+ T cells in acquired aplastic anemia. Across the whole study: Healthy donors averaged roughly 11 million reads for CD4+ cells.

Germline CDR1 SEHNR, CDR2 FQNEAQ (reference sequence). V was clipped by 4 bases and J by 8 bases; unmatched bases: 11. The CDR3 runs to 15 residues. The template used for profiling TCR beta VDJ and CDR3 was genomic DNA. TCRdb called the reads again in MiXCR, with one record for every CDR3 protein. The repertoire holds about 130,000 distinct CDR3 sequences, roughly 50% seen once, with about 2.3% in the top ten. Sequencing input: sorted CD4+, CD8+, or CD8+CD57+ T cells (not recorded which) from PBMCs. The chain recombines TRBV7-9 with TRBJ2-1; 7 bases align to TRBD2. This sequence originates from a human donor in good health, serving as a control. As DNA, the CDR3 is TGTGCCAGCAGCTACTCCGGGACTACAGTAGATGAGCAGTTCTTC. Protein: CASSYSGTTVDEQFF.